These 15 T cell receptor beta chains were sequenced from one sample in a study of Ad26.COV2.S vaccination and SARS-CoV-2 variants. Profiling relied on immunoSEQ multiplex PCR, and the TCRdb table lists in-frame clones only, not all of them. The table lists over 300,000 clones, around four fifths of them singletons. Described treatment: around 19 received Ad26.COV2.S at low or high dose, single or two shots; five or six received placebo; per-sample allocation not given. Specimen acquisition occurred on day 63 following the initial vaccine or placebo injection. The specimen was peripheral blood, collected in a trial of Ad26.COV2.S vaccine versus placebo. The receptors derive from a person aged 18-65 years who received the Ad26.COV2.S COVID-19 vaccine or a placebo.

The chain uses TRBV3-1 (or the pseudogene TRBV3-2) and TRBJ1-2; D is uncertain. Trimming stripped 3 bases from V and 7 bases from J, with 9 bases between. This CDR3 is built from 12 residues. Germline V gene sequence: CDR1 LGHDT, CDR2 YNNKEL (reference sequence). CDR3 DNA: TGTGCCAGCAGCCAGGGGTCGGGTGGCTACACCTTC. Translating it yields CASSQGSGGYTF.

CDR3 nucleotides: TGTGCCAGTAGTGTTGACAGGTATAACACTGAAGCTTTCTTT. Amino acids: CASSVDRYNTEAFF. The rearrangement links TRBV19 to TRBJ1-1, with D possibly being TRBD1 (6 bases). Per germline, CDR1 LNHDA and CDR2 SQIVND (reference sequence). There are 14 residues in the CDR3. V lost 5 bases and J lost 2, with 12 bases in between.

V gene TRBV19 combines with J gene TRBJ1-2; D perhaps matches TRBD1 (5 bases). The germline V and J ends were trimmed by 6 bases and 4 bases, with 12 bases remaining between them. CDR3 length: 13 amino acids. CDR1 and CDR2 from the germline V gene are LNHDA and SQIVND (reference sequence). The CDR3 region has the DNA TGTGCCAGTAGCCCACAGGCGCGCTATGGCTACACCTTC. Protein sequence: CASSPQARYGYTF. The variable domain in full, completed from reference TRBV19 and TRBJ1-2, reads DGGITQSPKYLFRKEGQNVTLSCEQNLNHDAMYWYRQDPGQGLRLIYYSQIVNDFQKGDIAEGYSVSREKKESFPLTVTSAQKNPTAFYLCASSPQARYGYTFGSGTRLTVV.

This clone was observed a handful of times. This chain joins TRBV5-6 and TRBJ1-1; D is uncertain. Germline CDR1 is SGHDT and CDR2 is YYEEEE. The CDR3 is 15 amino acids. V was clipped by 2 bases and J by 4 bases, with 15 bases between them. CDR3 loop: CASSFPDWGVTEAFF. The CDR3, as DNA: TGTGCCAGCAGCTTTCCCGACTGGGGAGTCACTGAAGCTTTCTTT.

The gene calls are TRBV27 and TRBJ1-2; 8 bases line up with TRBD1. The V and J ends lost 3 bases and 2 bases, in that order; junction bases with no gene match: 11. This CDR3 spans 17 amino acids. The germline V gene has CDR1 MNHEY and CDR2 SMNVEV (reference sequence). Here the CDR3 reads CASSFGTQGAGNYGYTF. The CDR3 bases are TGTGCCAGCAGTTTCGGTACCCAGGGGGCTGGAAACTATGGCTACACCTTC.

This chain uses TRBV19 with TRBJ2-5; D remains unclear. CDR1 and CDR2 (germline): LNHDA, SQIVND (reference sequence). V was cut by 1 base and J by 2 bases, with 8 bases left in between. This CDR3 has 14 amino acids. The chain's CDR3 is CASSIAHGQETQYF. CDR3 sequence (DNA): TGTGCCAGTAGTATAGCCCACGGGCAAGAGACCCAGTACTTC.

The CDR3, as DNA: TGTGCCAGTAGTATCACAGGTCCTTGGGGAGCGGGGGCCAACGTCCTGACTTTC. Protein product: CASSITGPWGAGANVLTF. The V and J genes are TRBV19 and TRBJ2-6, with D perhaps being TRBD1 or TRBD2 (5 bases each). The CDR3 totals 18 residues. Germline V lookup: CDR1 LNHDA, CDR2 SQIVND (reference sequence). V shed 3 bases and J shed 4 bases, with 19 bases lying between them.

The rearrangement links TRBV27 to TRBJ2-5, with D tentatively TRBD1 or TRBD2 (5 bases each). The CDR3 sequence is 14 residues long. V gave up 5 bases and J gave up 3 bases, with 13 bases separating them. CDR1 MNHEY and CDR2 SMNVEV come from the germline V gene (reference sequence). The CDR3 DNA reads TGTGCCAGCAGTCCGGGGCCGACTGAAGAGACCCAGTACTTC. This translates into CASSPGPTEETQYF.

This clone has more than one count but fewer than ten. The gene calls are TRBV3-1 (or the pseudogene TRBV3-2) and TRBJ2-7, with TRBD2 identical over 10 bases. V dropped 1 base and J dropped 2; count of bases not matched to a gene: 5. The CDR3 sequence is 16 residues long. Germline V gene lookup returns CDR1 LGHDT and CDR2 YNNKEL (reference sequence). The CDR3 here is CASSQGQRGGPYEQYF. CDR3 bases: TGTGCCAGCAGCCAAGGGCAGCGGGGGGGCCCCTACGAGCAGTACTTC.

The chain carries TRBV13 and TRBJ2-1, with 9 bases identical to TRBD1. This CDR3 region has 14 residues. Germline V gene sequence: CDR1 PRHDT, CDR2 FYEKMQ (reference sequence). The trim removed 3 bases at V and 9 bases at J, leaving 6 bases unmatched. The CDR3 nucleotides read TGTGCCAGCAGCTTTCGAACAGGGGGCGGTGAGCAGTTCTTC. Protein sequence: CASSFRTGGGEQFF.

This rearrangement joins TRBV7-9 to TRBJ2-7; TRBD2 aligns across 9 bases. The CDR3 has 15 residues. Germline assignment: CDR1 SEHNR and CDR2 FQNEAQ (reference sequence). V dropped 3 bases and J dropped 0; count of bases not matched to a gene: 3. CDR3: CASSLLAGYSYEQYF. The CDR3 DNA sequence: TGTGCCAGCAGCTTGCTAGCGGGGTACTCCTACGAGCAGTACTTC.

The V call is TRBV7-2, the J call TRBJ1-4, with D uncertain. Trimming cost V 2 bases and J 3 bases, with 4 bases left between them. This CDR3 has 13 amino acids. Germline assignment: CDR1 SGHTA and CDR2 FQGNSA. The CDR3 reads CASSLISNEKLFF. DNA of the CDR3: TGTGCCAGCAGCTTAATATCTAATGAAAAACTGTTTTTT.

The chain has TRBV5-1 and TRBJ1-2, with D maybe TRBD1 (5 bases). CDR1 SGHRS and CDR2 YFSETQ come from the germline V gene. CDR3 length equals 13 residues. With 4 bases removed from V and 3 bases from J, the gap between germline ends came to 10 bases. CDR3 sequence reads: CASSLRDHYGYTF. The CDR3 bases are TGCGCCAGCAGCCTTAGGGACCACTATGGCTACACCTTC.

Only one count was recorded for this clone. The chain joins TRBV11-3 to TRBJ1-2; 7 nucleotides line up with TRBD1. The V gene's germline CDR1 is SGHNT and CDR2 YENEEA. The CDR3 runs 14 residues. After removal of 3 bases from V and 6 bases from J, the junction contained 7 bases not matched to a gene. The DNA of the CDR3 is TGTGCCAGCAGCTTTGGAAGGACAGGAAATGGCTACACCTTC. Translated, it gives CASSFGRTGNGYTF.

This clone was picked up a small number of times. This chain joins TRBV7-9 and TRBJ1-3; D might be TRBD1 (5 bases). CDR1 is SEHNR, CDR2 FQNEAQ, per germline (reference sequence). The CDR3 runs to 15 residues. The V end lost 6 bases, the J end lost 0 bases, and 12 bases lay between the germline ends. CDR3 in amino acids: CASRPDGASGNTIYF. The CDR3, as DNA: TGTGCCAGCAGACCCGACGGGGCCTCTGGAAACACCATATATTTT.